Following are 3 T cell receptor beta chains from one sample sequenced in a study of naive and memory T cell subsets. The SP2 primer and nested alpha and beta constant region primers amplified ligated cDNA in four rounds. TCRdb itself ran the UMI-ligation and nested PCR reads through MiXCR, one entry per CDR3 protein. This table has 20,000 to 25,000 distinct CDR3 sequences, around 6% appearing once. Stated treatment: skin biopsy from PPD injection site in Mantoux-positive individual. An oligonucleotide containing a UMI was ligated to the 3' end of TCR cDNA. Here the sequenced sample was skin, taken from a tuberculin skin test site. The receptors come from an adult in good health.

This chain joins TRBV4-1 and TRBJ2-1, with 8 bases fitting TRBD1. The CDR3 runs 23 residues. Germline lookup yields CDR1 MGHRA and CDR2 YSYEKL. The J segment lost 6 bases and the V segment lost 4 bases, leaving 32 bases of the junction unmatched. The CDR3 sequence: CASSLIPNTAWTGQPQGGNEQFF. The CDR3 DNA follows: TGCGCCAGCAGCCTAATCCCCAACACAGCCTGGACAGGGCAACCCCAAGGTGGCAATGAGCAGTTCTTC.

This clonotype has at least ten counts. The chain couples TRBV9 to TRBJ1-1; D is unresolved. There are 14 residues in the CDR3. Germline CDR1 and CDR2: SGDLS and YYNGEE. V lost 0 bases, J lost 1 base, and 7 bases lay in between. The CDR3 nucleotides read TGTGCCAGCAGCGTAGGGGGAGAGAACACTGAAGCTTTCTTT. The encoded protein is CASSVGGENTEAFF.

The chain recombines TRBV20-1 with TRBJ1-2, with 8 bases fitting TRBD1. V dropped 6 bases and J dropped 7; count of bases not matched to a gene: 13. Per germline, CDR1 DFQATT and CDR2 SNEGSKA (reference sequence). The CDR3 is 14 amino acids. The CDR3 DNA follows: TGCAGTGCCGAACTCCCGACAGGGGAGGGTGGCTACACCTTC. Residues: CSAELPTGEGGYTF.